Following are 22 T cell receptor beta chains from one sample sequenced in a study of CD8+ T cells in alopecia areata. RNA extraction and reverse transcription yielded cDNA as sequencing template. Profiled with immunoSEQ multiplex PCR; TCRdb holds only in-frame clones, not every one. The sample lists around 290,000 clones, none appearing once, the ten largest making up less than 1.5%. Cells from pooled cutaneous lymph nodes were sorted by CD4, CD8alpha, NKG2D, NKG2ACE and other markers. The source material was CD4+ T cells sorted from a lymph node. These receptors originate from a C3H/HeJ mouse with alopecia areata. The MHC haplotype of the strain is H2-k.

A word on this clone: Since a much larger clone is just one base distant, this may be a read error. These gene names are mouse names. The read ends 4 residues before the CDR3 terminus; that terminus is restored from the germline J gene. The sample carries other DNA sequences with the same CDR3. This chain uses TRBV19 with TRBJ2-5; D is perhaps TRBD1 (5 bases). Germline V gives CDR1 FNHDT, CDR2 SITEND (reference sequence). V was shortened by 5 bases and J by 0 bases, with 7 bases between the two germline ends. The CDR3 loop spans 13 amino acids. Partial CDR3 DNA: TGTGCCAGCAGAGACAGAAACCAAGAC. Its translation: CASRDRNQD. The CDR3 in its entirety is CASRDRNQDTQYF.

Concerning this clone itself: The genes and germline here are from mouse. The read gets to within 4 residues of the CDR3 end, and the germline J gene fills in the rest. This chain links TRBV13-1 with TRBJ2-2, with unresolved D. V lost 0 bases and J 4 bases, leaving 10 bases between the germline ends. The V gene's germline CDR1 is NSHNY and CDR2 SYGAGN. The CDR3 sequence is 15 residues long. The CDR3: CASSDAKAGTGQLYF. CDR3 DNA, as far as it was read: TGTGCCAGCAGTGATGCGAAGGCAGGCACCGGG.

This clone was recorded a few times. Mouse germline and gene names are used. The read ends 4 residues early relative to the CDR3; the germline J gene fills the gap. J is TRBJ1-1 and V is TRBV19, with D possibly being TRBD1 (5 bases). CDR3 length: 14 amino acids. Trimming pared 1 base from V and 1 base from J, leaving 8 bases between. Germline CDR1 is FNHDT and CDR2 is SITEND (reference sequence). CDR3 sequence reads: CASSIKGQNTEVFF. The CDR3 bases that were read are TGTGCCAGCAGTATAAAAGGACAAAACACA.

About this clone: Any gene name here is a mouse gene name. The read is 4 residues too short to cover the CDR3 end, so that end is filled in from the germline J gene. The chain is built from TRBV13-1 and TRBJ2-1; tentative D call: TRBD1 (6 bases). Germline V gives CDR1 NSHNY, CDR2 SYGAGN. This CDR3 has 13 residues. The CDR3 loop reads CASSDRGETEQFF. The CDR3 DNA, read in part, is TGTGCCAGCAGTGACAGGGGAGAGACT.

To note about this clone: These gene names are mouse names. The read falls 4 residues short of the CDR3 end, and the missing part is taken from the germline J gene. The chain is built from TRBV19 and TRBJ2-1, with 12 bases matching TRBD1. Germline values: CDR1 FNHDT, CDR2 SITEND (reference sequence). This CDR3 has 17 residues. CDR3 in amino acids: CASSRPGTGGAGAEQFF. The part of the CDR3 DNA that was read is TGTGCCAGCAGTCGACCCGGGACAGGGGGCGCGGGAGCT.

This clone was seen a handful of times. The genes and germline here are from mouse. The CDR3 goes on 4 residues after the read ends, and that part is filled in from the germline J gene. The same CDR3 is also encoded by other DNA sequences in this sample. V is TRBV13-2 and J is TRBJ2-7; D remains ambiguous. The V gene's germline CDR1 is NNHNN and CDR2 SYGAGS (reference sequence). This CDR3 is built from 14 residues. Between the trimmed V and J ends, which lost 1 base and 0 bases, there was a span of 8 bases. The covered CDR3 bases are TGTGCCAGCGGTGATCGCCAGAGCTCCTAT. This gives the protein CASGDRQSSY. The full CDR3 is CASGDRQSSYEQYF.

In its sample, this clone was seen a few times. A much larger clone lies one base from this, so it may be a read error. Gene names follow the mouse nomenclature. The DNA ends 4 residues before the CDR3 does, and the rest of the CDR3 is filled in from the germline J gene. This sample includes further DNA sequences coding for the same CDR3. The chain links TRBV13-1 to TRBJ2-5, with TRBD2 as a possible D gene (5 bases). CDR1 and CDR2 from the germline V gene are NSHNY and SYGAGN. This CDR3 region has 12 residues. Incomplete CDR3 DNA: TGTGCCAGCAGTGGGACTAAAGAC. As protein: CASSGTKD. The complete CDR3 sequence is CASSGTKDTQYF.

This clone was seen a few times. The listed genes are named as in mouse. Partial CDR3 DNA: TGTGCCAGCAGTGAGACGACAGATTCGCCC. Translation: CASSETTDSP. The whole CDR3 region reads CASSETTDSPLYF. This chain links TRBV13-3 with TRBJ1-6; possibly TRBD1 for D (5 bases). The read stops 3 residues short of the end of the CDR3; the missing end is completed from the germline J gene. TRBJ1-6 is given ORF status, its function remaining uncertain. CDR1 is NNHDY, CDR2 SYVADS, per germline. The CDR3 totals 13 residues. V lost 2 bases to trimming and J lost 8 bases, with 8 bases between them.

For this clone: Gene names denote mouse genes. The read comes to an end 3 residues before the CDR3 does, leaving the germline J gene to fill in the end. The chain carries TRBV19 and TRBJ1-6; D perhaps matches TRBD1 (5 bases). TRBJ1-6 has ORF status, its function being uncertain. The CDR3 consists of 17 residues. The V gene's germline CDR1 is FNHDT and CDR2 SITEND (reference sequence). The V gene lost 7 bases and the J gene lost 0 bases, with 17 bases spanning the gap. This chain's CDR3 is CASGTGHSNSYNSPLYF. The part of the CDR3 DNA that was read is TGTGCCAGCGGTACCGGACATTCTAATTCCTATAATTCGCCC.

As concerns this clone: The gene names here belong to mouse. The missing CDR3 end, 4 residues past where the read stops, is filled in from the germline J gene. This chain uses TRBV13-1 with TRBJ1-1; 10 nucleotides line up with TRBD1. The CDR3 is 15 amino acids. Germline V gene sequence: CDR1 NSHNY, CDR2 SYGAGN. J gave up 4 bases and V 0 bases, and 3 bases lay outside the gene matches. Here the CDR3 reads CASSDGQGAGTEVFF. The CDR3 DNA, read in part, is TGTGCCAGCAGTGATGGACAGGGGGCGGGCACA.

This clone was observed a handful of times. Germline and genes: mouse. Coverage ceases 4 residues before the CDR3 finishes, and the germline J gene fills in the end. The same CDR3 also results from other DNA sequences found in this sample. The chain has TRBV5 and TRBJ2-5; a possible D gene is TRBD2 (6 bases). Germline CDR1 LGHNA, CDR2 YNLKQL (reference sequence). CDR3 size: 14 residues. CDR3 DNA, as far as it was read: TGTGCCAGCAGCCAAGAACACTGGGAAGAC. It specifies CASSQEHWED. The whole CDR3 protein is CASSQEHWEDTQYF.

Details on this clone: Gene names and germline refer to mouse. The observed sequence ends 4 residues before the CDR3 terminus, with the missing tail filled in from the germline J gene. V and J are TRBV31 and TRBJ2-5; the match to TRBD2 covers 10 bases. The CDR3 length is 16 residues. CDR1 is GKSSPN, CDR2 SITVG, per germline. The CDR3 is CAWSSRTGGRVDTQYF. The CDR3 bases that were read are TGTGCCTGGAGTTCCCGGACTGGGGGAAGGGTAGAC.

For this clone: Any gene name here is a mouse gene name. CDR3 loop: CASSADSNSYNSPLYF. The CDR3 DNA, read in part, is TGTGCCAGCAGTGCCGACAGTAATTCCTATAATTCGCCC. The genes are TRBV13-1 and TRBJ1-6; tentative D call: TRBD1 (5 bases). The CDR3 end is not reached by the read, which stops 3 residues before it; the germline J gene fills it in. TRBJ1-6 belongs to the ORF category, with a function that is uncertain. CDR1 and CDR2 (germline): NSHNY, SYGAGN. Trimming took off 3 bases at V and 0 bases at J, with 10 bases between the two ends. This CDR3 has 16 residues.

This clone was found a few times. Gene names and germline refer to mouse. The sequenced part of the CDR3 DNA is TGTGCCAGCAGAGTTGGACAAAGCTCCTAT. Translating gives CASRVGQSSY. The complete CDR3 protein is CASRVGQSSYEQYF. The chain is built from TRBV13-1 and TRBJ2-7; D is perhaps TRBD1 (5 bases). Read coverage stops 4 residues before the CDR3 terminus; the germline J gene supplies the remainder. The V gene lost 5 bases and the J gene lost 0 bases, with 12 bases spanning the gap. Germline-derived CDR1 and CDR2 are NSHNY and SYGAGN. CDR3 length: 14 residues.

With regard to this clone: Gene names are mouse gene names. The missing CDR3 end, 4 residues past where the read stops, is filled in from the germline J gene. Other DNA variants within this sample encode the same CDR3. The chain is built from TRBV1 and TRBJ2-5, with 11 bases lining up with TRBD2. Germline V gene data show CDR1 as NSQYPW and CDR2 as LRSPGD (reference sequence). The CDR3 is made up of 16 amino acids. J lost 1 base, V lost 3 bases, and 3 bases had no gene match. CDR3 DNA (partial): TGCACCTGCAGTGCCGGGACTGGGGGCCACCAAGAC. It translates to CTCSAGTGGHQD. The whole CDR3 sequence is CTCSAGTGGHQDTQYF.

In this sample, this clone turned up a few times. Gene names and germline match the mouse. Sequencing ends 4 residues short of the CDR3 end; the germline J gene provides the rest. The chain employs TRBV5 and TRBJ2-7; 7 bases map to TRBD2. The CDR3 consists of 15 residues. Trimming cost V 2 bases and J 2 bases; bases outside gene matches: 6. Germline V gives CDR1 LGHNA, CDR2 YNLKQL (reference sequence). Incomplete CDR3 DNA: TGTGCCAGCAGCCAACCCGGGACTGAGACCTAT. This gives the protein CASSQPGTETY. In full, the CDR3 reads CASSQPGTETYEQYF.

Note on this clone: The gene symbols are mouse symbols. CDR3 residues: CTCSAPDWGYEQYF. The covered CDR3 bases are TGCACCTGCAGTGCCCCGGACTGGGGGTAT. The chain joins TRBV1 to TRBJ2-7; 10 positions agree with TRBD2. With the read ending 4 residues before the CDR3 end, the germline J gene is used to fill in that end. Germline lookup yields CDR1 NSQYPW and CDR2 LRSPGD (reference sequence). The CDR3 is 14 amino acids.

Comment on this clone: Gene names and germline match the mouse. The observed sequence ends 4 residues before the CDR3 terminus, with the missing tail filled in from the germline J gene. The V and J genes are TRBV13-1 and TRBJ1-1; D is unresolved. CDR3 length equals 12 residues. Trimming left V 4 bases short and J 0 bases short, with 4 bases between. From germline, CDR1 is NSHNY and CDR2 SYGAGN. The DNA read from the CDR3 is TGTGCCAGCAGTAAAGCAAACACA. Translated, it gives CASSKANT. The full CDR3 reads CASSKANTEVFF.

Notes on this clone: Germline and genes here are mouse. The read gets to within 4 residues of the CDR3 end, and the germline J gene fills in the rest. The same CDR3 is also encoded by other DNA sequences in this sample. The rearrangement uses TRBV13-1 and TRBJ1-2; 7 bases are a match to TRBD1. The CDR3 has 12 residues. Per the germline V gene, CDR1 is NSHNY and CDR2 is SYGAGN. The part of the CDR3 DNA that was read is TGTGCCAGCAGTCACAGGGGATCC. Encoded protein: CASSHRGS. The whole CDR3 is CASSHRGSDYTF.

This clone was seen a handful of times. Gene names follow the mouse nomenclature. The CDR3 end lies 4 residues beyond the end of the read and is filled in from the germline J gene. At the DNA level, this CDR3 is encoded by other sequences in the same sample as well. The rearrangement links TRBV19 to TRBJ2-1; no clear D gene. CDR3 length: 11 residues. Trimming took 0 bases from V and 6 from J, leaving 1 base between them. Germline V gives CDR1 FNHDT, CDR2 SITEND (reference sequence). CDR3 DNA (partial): TGTGCCAGCAGTATAGGTGCT. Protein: CASSIGA. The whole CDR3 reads CASSIGAEQFF.

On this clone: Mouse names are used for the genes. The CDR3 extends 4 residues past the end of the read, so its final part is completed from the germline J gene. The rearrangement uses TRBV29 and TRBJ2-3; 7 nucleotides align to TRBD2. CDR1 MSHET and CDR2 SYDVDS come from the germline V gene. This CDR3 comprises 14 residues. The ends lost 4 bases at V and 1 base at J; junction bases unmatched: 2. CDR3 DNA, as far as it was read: TGTGCTAGCAGTTGGGGGGGAGGTGCAGAA. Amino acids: CASSWGGGAE. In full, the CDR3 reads CASSWGGGAETLYF. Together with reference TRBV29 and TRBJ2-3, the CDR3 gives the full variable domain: DMKVTQMPRYLIKRMGENVLLECGQDMSHETMYWYRQDPGLGLQLIYISYDVDSNSEGDIPKGYRVSRKKREHFSLILDSAKTNQTSVYFCASSWGGGAETLYFGSGTRLTVL.

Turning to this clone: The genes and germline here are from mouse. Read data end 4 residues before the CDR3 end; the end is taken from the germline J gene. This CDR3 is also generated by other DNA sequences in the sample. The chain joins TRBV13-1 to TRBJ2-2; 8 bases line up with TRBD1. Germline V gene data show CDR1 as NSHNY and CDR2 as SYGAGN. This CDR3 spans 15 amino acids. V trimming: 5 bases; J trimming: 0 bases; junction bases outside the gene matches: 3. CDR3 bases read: TGTGCCAGCAGAGGACAGGGAGCAAACACCGGG. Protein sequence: CASRGQGANTG. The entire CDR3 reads CASRGQGANTGQLYF.